Described below is a single T cell receptor beta chain sequence and its context. Authors of the study amplified TCR beta CDR3 regions from RNA transcripts. The primer set for the first-round RT-PCR of the TCR CDR3 was HTBI. TCRdb used MiXCR to reprocess the multiplex PCR reads, holding one entry per CDR3 protein. The sample has about 400,000 distinct CDR3 sequences; 14% to 15% are singletons. This CDR3 has 13 amino acids. The V end lost 0 bases, the J end lost 7 bases, and 9 bases lay between the germline ends. Per the germline V gene, CDR1 is SGHDN and CDR2 is FVKESK. This entry belongs to a study of T cells in Graves' hyperthyroidism and ophthalmopathy. For the study at large: Peripheral blood was collected at initial diagnosis, before any treatment.

The sequenced sample was blood. The V and J genes are TRBV14 and TRBJ2-5; D perhaps matches TRBD2 (6 bases). The sequence was collected from a woman in her 30s with Graves' hyperthyroidism. CDR3 in DNA: TGTGCCAGCAGCCAAGATTGGGGAGGGACCCAGTACTTC. Translated: CASSQDWGGTQYF. Using reference TRBV14 and TRBJ2-5 for the parts outside the CDR3, the full variable domain is EAGVTQFPSHSVIEKGQTVTLRCDPISGHDNLYWYRRVMGKEIKFLLHFVKESKQDESGMPNNRFLAERTGGTYSTLKVQPAELEDSGVYFCASSQDWGGTQYFGPGTRLLVL.